This T cell receptor beta chain is drawn from a study of T cell responses to AZD1222 COVID-19 vaccine. General study results and limits: The study identified only six AZD1222 recipients as seropositive at baseline. Across the whole spike, CD4 TCRs peaked at regions 160-218 and 743-854. Clonal diversity was possibly underestimated, and white British individuals and females predominated among donors.

The CDR3 has 15 residues. From germline, CDR1 is SGHVS and CDR2 FQNEAQ. V shed 5 bases and J shed 0 bases, with 11 bases lying between them. Sequenced by immunoSEQ multiplex PCR; TCRdb stores in-frame clones only, minus some. The repertoire consists of around 140,000 clones, with roughly 90% occurring once and the leading ten covering approximately 3%. Comments on this clone: What it recognizes is unknown.

This TCR derives from an adult in good health. Sequencing used peripheral blood, obtained on day 0 of AZD1222 vaccination. The V call is TRBV7-8, the J call TRBJ2-1; D gene uncertain. The DNA of the CDR3 is TGTGCCAGCAGCCCGAGTTTGGGCTCCTACAATGAGCAGTTCTTC. This codes for CASSPSLGSYNEQFF. Filled out from reference TRBV7-8 and TRBJ2-1, the complete variable domain reads GAGVSQSPRYKVAKRGQDVALRCDPISGHVSLFWYQQALGQGPEFLTYFQNEAQLDKSGLPSDRFFAERPEGSVSTLKIQRTQQEDSAVYLCASSPSLGSYNEQFFGPGTRLTVL.